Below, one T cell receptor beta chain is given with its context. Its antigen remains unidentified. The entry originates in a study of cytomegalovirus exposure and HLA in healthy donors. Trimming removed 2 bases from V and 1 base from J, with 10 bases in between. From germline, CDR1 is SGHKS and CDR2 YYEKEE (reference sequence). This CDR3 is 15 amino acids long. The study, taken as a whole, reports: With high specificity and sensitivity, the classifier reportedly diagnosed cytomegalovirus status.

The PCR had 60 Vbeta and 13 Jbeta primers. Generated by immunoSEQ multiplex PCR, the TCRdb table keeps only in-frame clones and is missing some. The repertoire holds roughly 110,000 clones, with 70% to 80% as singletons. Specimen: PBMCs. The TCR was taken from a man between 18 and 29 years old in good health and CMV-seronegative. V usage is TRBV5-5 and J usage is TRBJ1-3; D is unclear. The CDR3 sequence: CASSFGVASGNTIYF. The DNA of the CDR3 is TGTGCCAGCAGCTTCGGGGTCGCATCTGGAAACACCATATATTTT.